A selection of T cell receptor beta chains follows, all from one sample in a study of response to subunit inactivated influenza vaccine. TCRdb re-derived calls from the RT-PCR reads in MiXCR, one entry per CDR3 protein. This table holds some 500,000 distinct CDR3 sequences, about 25% found once. The sequencing used CD4+ T cells sorted from PBMCs, collected 5 to 6 days after vaccination. These receptors came from a man in his forties or fifties who received an inactivated influenza vaccine. The CDR3 runs from the conserved cysteine through the conserved F or W. A D gene is named only where the DNA matches it firmly. A clone size is listed for some rows: how often the clone was seen (once, few, many), or a class if it is expanded.

TRBV6-5	few	-	14	TRBJ2-3	CASSYRGDSDTQYF
TRBV18	few	-	14	TRBJ2-2	CASSPGVHTGELFF
TRBV27	few	TRBD1	16	TRBJ2-7	CASSSYPGQSRYEQYF
TRBV6-2/TRBV6-3	-	TRBD2	14	TRBJ2-7	CASNPLGGGYEQYF
TRBV2	few	-	12	TRBJ1-1	CASSLWGEYAFF
TRBV30	many	TRBD2	13	TRBJ2-5	CAWQTGGGETQYF
TRBV3-1	few	TRBD2	16	TRBJ2-1	CASSQAGTSGRLEQFF
TRBV10-3	few	-	15	TRBJ2-3	CAISGGFGGTDTQYF
TRBV7-3	few	-	15	TRBJ2-3	CASSSTGFITDTQYF
TRBV5-1	few	-	13	TRBJ2-7	CASSLSGFDEQYF
TRBV5-1	few	-	16	TRBJ2-2	CASRPQGPTNTGELFF
TRBV7-9	-	-	14	TRBJ1-5	CASSLQGSGQPQHF
TRBV20-1	few	-	14	TRBJ2-2	CSASRSLNTGELFF
TRBV7-2	few	-	14	TRBJ2-5	CASSLRAAGETQYF
TRBV24-1	once	TRBD1	15	TRBJ2-5	CATSDRDRYQETQYF
TRBV3-1	-	TRBD1	14	TRBJ2-2	CASTGTGKTGELFF
TRBV20-1	-	TRBD2	14	TRBJ2-1	CSAVTGGPPNEQFF
TRBV6-2/TRBV6-3	few	-	14	TRBJ2-2	CAAGSRGNTGELFF
TRBV10-3	-	TRBD2	15	TRBJ2-3	CAISDRLAGGDTQYF
TRBV12-3/TRBV12-4	few	TRBD1	14	TRBJ1-1	CASRRQGGFDEAFF
TRBV6-2/TRBV6-3	few	TRBD1	15	TRBJ1-5	CASSGQGDGNQPQHF
TRBV20-1	few	-	12	TRBJ2-5	CSATPGSETQYF
TRBV12-3/TRBV12-4	-	TRBD1	13	TRBJ2-7	CASRETGRFEQYF
TRBV20-1	few	-	12	TRBJ1-2	CSARGQGQGYTF
TRBV4-2	once	-	14	TRBJ2-3	CASSQSVSGDTQYF
TRBV5-1	-	-	14	TRBJ1-1	CASSLLSGNTEAFF
TRBV12-3/TRBV12-4	many	TRBD1	14	TRBJ1-4	CASRQGQANEKLFF
TRBV5-1	few	TRBD2	16	TRBJ2-1	CASSFLLAGDHNEQFF
TRBV28	few	TRBD1	18	TRBJ1-6	CASSFFPGQGRPNSPLHF
TRBV30	few	-	13	TRBJ2-7	CAWSLGVLNEQYF
TRBV11-1	-	-	18	TRBJ2-1	CASSLRQSLGGVDNEQFF
TRBV25-1	few	-	17	TRBJ1-2	CASSEPLIGGGNYGYTF
TRBV9	-	TRBD2	15	TRBJ2-3	CASRPSGTRTDTQYF